One sample yielded the 9 T cell receptor beta chains listed below, sequenced in a study of cytomegalovirus exposure and HLA in healthy donors. PCR was performed using 60 Vbeta and 13 Jbeta primers. Produced via immunoSEQ multiplex PCR; TCRdb's table is partial and in-frame only. The table has 90,000 to 140,000 clones, approximately 80% seen once. The source material was PBMCs. These receptors originate from a young man in good health and CMV-seronegative.

The V gene is TRBV30, the J gene TRBJ2-1; D is perhaps TRBD2 (6 bases). The CDR3 consists of 14 residues. Germline V CDR1 and CDR2: GTSNPN, SVGIG (reference sequence). Trimming cost V 0 bases and J 5 bases, with 11 bases left between them. CDR3 residues: CAWSVGGPNNEQFF. The CDR3 nucleotides read TGTGCCTGGAGTGTAGGAGGGCCGAACAATGAGCAGTTCTTC. The entire variable domain, with the rest obtained from reference TRBV30 and TRBJ2-1, is as follows: SQTIHQWPATLVQPVGSPLSLECTVEGTSNPNLYWYRQAAGRGLQLLFYSVGIGQISSEVPQNLSASRPQDRQFILSSKKLLLSDSGFYLCAWSVGGPNNEQFFGPGTRLTVL.

The CDR3 DNA reads as TGTGCCAGCAGGCTCGACAGGAAAGCTTTCTTT. Amino acid sequence: CASRLDRKAFF. This chain joins TRBV6-1 and TRBJ1-1, with D maybe TRBD1 (6 bases). The germline V gene has CDR1 MNHNS and CDR2 SASEGT. The CDR3 covers 11 residues. V gave up 6 bases and J gave up 9 bases, with 11 bases separating them.

This sequence joins TRBV18 and TRBJ1-1, with D unresolved. The CDR3 has 12 residues. The V gene's germline CDR1 is KGHSH and CDR2 LQKENI. V was clipped by 2 bases and J by 6 bases, with 7 bases between them. CDR3 sequence reads: CASSPLQSEAFF. CDR3 nucleotides: TGTGCCAGCTCACCATTACAGTCTGAAGCTTTCTTT.

CDR3 amino acids: CASSYQGRLEQYF. As DNA, the CDR3 is TGTGCCAGCAGTTACCAGGGCAGGCTCGAGCAGTACTTC. The genes are TRBV2 and TRBJ2-5; D might be TRBD1 (5 bases). The last part of the DNA fits TRBJ2-7 better; the J call may be wrong. Germline V gene lookup returns CDR1 SNHLY and CDR2 FYNNEI. The CDR3 contains 13 residues.

This clone has just one count. This chain joins TRBV28 and TRBJ2-5, with D possibly TRBD1 on 6 matching bases. Trimming removed 2 bases from V and 3 bases from J, with 10 bases in between. The CDR3 is 14 amino acids. The germline V gene has CDR1 MDHEN and CDR2 SYDVKM. Here the CDR3 reads CASSLDTGKETQYF. The DNA of the CDR3 is TGTGCCAGCAGTTTAGATACAGGGAAAGAGACCCAGTACTTC.

The V gene is TRBV29-1, the J gene TRBJ2-5, with D possibly TRBD1 on 6 matching bases. CDR3 length: 19 residues. CDR1 is SQVTM, CDR2 ANQGSEA, per germline. V gave up 0 bases and J gave up 0 bases, with 23 bases separating them. The CDR3 loop reads CSVEDNDRFRAQYQETQYF. The CDR3 DNA sequence: TGCAGCGTTGAAGACAACGACAGGTTCCGGGCCCAGTACCAAGAGACCCAGTACTTC.

This chain uses TRBV9 with TRBJ2-1; 8 nucleotides match TRBD2. J lost 8 bases, V lost 4 bases, and 8 bases had no gene match. The germline gives CDR1 SGDLS, CDR2 YYNGEE. This CDR3 contains 14 residues. CDR3 DNA sequence: TGTGCCAGCAGCCCCGGGGGGGTTGGGGATGAGCAGTTCTTC. This sequence encodes CASSPGGVGDEQFF. Full variable domain (remainder filled in from reference TRBV9 and TRBJ2-1): DSGVTQTPKHLITATGQRVTLRCSPRSGDLSVYWYQQSLDQGLQFLIQYYNGEERAKGNILERFSAQQFPDLHSELNLSSLELGDSALYFCASSPGGVGDEQFFGPGTRLTVL.

V and J are TRBV2 and TRBJ1-1; 10 bases map to TRBD1. CDR3 length: 13 amino acids. The ends lost 8 bases at V and 3 bases at J; junction bases unmatched: 3. Per germline, CDR1 SNHLY and CDR2 FYNNEI. The CDR3 reads CASFGQGDTEAFF. The CDR3 bases are TGTGCCAGCTTTGGACAGGGGGACACTGAAGCTTTCTTT.

This clone was seen a single time. The genes are TRBV5-8 and TRBJ1-5; 9 bases agree with TRBD1. The CDR3 runs to 17 residues. V dropped 7 bases and J dropped 1; count of bases not matched to a gene: 12. From germline, CDR1 is SGHTS and CDR2 YDEGEE. This CDR3 is CASRSSGTGLSNQPQHF. CDR3 DNA sequence: TGTGCCAGCCGTTCGTCCGGGACAGGGTTGAGCAATCAGCCCCAGCATTTT.